This T cell receptor beta chain was sequenced during a study of human T cells and chemical hapten exposure. Time point here: patch test 1, 2 weeks after DPC sensitization. Treatment here: therapeutic diphenylcyclopropenone sensitization with weekly scalp DPC. The V end was cut by 1 base, the J end by 0 bases, with 6 bases between. Germline values: CDR1 SGHTA, CDR2 FQGNSA. This CDR3 region has 14 residues. Unique molecular identifiers were attached to individual cDNA molecules within the library. Original handling: Sampled TCR counts reached a median of approximately 93,000 per sample, with values ranging from roughly 20,000 to 750,000. A single record per CDR3 protein comes from TCRdb applying MiXCR to the RACE reads. TCRdb, not the original authors, processed these V and J calls. The sample lists tens of thousands of distinct CDR3 sequences, about 11% seen once, with around 4.2% in the top ten.

V gene TRBV7-2 combines with J gene TRBJ1-1; the D gene is possibly TRBD1 (5 bases). Sequences were derived from whole blood, sampled in connection with sensitization to the hapten diphenylcyclopropenone (DPC). This TCR was sampled from a woman in her fifties or sixties with alopecia areata. Some clones in this sample may be carry-over from other donors' samples. The DNA for the CDR3 is TGTGCCAGCAGCTTAGTCAGGGTGAACACTGAAGCTTTCTTT. It specifies CASSLVRVNTEAFF.